These T cell receptor beta chains were read from a single sample in a study of CD8+ T cells in alopecia areata. Assay used: immunoSEQ multiplex PCR; TCRdb lists only in-frame clones, some missing. The data show 200,000 to 250,000 clones, about 64% seen once. The sequenced sample was CD4+ T cells sorted from blood, obtained at week 4, from a patient treated with tofacitinib. All receptors come from a human donor with alopecia areata. The CDR3 runs from the conserved cysteine through the conserved F or W. D genes are given only for firm matches. The listing skips clone size in some rows; elsewhere it reads once, few, many or a size class.

>TRBJ2-7|-|TRBV7-2|-
TGTGCCAGCAGCTTAGACAGGGACGGCTACGAGCAGTACTTC
CASSLDRDGYEQYF
>TRBJ1-5|-|TRBV18|-
TGTGCCAGCTCACCGACCTACGGGCAGCCCCAGCATTTT
CASSPTYGQPQHF
>TRBJ1-6|TRBD1|TRBV5-1|-
TGCGCCAGCAGCCGGACAGGGGGCGATAATTCACCCCTCCACTTT
CASSRTGGDNSPLHF
>TRBJ2-6|-|TRBV7-7|few
TGTGCTAGCAGCTCCGGCAGGGCTGGGGCCAACGTCCTGACTTTC
CASSSGRAGANVLTF
>TRBJ2-3|TRBD2|TRBV4-1|once
TGCGCCAGCAGCCTATCTCCGGGGGGTAGCACAGATACGCAGTATTTT
CASSLSPGGSTDTQYF
>TRBJ2-2|-|TRBV5-1|-
TGCGCCAGCAGCTTGGGTGGACTTCACACCGGGGAGCTGTTTTTT
CASSLGGLHTGELFF
>TRBJ1-2|TRBD1|TRBV30|-
TGTGCCTGGAGTGTAGGACAGGGAGGTGGTGGCTACACCTTC
CAWSVGQGGGGYTF
>TRBJ2-4|TRBD1|TRBV28|-
TGTGCCAGCAGTCTACATGGGACAGGAGACAAAAACATTCAGTACTTC
CASSLHGTGDKNIQYF
>TRBJ2-1|-|TRBV30|-
TGTGCCTGGAGTGTTCAGGGGAGCTCCTACAATGAGCAGTTCTTC
CAWSVQGSSYNEQFF
>TRBJ2-7|TRBD1|TRBV5-1|once
TGCGCCAGCAGCCAGTCGACAGGGGGGTTTTACGAGCAGTACTTC
CASSQSTGGFYEQYF
>TRBJ2-7|-|TRBV15|-
TGTGCCACCAGCCCAGAAGAGGGACCTTACGAGCAGTACTTC
CATSPEEGPYEQYF
>TRBJ1-2|-|TRBV6-5|-
TGTGCCAGCACCTCCCGATTGGGTGGCTACACCTTC
CASTSRLGGYTF
>TRBJ1-2|-|TRBV2|-
TGTGCCAGCAGTGAAGCAAGAGGTTTGACCTATGGCTACACCTTC
CASSEARGLTYGYTF
>TRBJ2-3|-|TRBV7-2|-
TGTGCCAGCAGCTGGGGGGGCGCAGATACGCAGTATTTT
CASSWGGADTQYF
>TRBJ2-5|TRBD1|TRBV7-2|once
TGTGCCAGCAGCCGTCCACAGGGGCTAGAGACCCAGTACTTC
CASSRPQGLETQYF
>TRBJ2-2|-|TRBV10-3|-
TGTGCCATCAGTAGTCCTGACACCGGGGAGCTGTTTTTT
CAISSPDTGELFF
>TRBJ1-5|TRBD1|TRBV25-1|-
TGTGCCAGCAGTGAATCTGGGACAGGGGGTCCCGCCCAGCATTTT
CASSESGTGGPAQHF
>TRBJ2-1|-|TRBV7-8|-
TGTGCCAGCAGCCCCCGGGACATAGCTAGTTCCAATGAGCAGTTCTTC
CASSPRDIASSNEQFF
>TRBJ1-2|-|TRBV5-4|-
TGTGCCAGCAGCTCCCTTGTTCGTGGCTACACCTTC
CASSSLVRGYTF
>TRBJ1-2|-|TRBV30|-
TGTGCCTGGACCGAGCCCCGATTTACTACCTATGGCTACACCTTC
CAWTEPRFTTYGYTF
>TRBJ2-2|TRBD2|TRBV7-8|-
TGTGCCAGCAGCTCACGACTAGCTTTCTCCGGGGAGCTGTTTTTT
CASSSRLAFSGELFF
>TRBJ2-2|-|TRBV7-2|-
TGTGCCAGCAGCTTAGGGCGAGGCACCGGGGAGCTGTTTTTT
CASSLGRGTGELFF
>TRBJ2-2|TRBD2|TRBV5-5|-
TGTGCCAGCAGCTCCCAGCGGGGCCACACCGGGGAGCTGTTTTTT
CASSSQRGHTGELFF
>TRBJ2-7|TRBD2|TRBV27|few
TGTGCCAGCCCGCGGGGGTTCTACGAGCAGTACTTC
CASPRGFYEQYF
>TRBJ1-2|-|TRBV5-4|-
TGTGCCAGCAGCTTGGTAGGCAGGCAGGCCTATGGCTACACCTTC
CASSLVGRQAYGYTF
>TRBJ2-1|TRBD1|TRBV5-1|few
TGCGCCAGCTCCGGACAGGGGGCGGGGAATGAGCAGTTCTTC
CASSGQGAGNEQFF
>TRBJ2-3|-|TRBV29-1|-
TGCAGCGTTGAAGGGCTAGATACGCAGTATTTT
CSVEGLDTQYF
>TRBJ2-1|TRBD2|TRBV7-3|-
TGTGCCAGCAGCACTAGCGGGGCAACGTACAATGAGCAGTTCTTC
CASSTSGATYNEQFF
>TRBJ1-2|-|TRBV20-1|-
TGCAGTGCTTCGGACGGATATGGCTACACCTTC
CSASDGYGYTF
>TRBJ2-5|-|TRBV9|-
TGTGCCAGCAGCGTCCGGGACACAGAGACCCAGTACTTC
CASSVRDTETQYF
>TRBJ1-1|TRBD1|TRBV29-1|-
TGCAGCGGCCGGGACAGGGTGAACACTGAAGCTTTCTTT
CSGRDRVNTEAFF
>TRBJ1-4|-|TRBV29-1|-
TGCAGCGTTCACAGAGGTGAAAAACTGTTTTTT
CSVHRGEKLFF
>TRBJ1-2|-|TRBV7-2|-
TGTGCCAGCAGCTCCCCGGGGTCGGGGAGCTATGGCTACACCTTC
CASSSPGSGSYGYTF
>TRBJ2-3|TRBD1|TRBV7-9|-
TGTGCCAGCAGCTTCCACCAGGGGGAATCGGATACGCAGTATTTT
CASSFHQGESDTQYF
>TRBJ2-2|-|TRBV5-1|-
TGCGCCAGCAGCTTGGATGCGGGGGCCAACACCGGGGAGCTGTTTTTT
CASSLDAGANTGELFF
>TRBJ1-1|-|TRBV18|-
TGTGCCAGCTCGGGGGTCTCTGAAGCTTTCTTT
CASSGVSEAFF
>TRBJ2-1|-|TRBV9|-
TGTGCCAGCAGCGTAGGGGAGGCTGGTGAGCAGTTCTTC
CASSVGEAGEQFF
>TRBJ1-1|-|TRBV6-5|few
TGTGCCAGCAGCCACCCCGTCCAGAACACTGAAGCTTTCTTT
CASSHPVQNTEAFF
>TRBJ2-3|-|TRBV6-5|-
TGTGCCAGCAGTTACGGAGGGATCGGTGATACGCAGTATTTT
CASSYGGIGDTQYF
>TRBJ2-7|-|TRBV30|few
TGTGCCTGGAGTGTATACGGGTACGAGCAGTACTTC
CAWSVYGYEQYF
>TRBJ2-7|-|TRBV5-6|once
TGTGCCAGCAGCCCCGTCGGGCCCCCCTACGAGCAGTACTTC
CASSPVGPPYEQYF
>TRBJ2-5|-|TRBV19|few
TGTGCCAGTAGTGCCCCGGCACGGGAGACCCAGTACTTC
CASSAPARETQYF
>TRBJ1-5|TRBD1|TRBV29-1|few
TGCAGCGTAGGGGGACAGGGTAATCAGCCCCAGCATTTT
CSVGGQGNQPQHF
>TRBJ2-7|TRBD1|TRBV10-2|once
TGCGCCAGCAACAGACAGGGGGCGAGGGAGCAGTACTTC
CASNRQGAREQYF
>TRBJ1-1|-|TRBV2|-
TGTGCCAGCAGTCCGGTTAGACAGACCGAAGCTTTCTTT
CASSPVRQTEAFF
>TRBJ2-3|-|TRBV5-6|-
TGTGCCAGCAGCTTGGGGGGAACGCAGTATTTT
CASSLGGTQYF
>TRBJ1-1|TRBD1|TRBV6-5|few
TGTGCCAGCAGTCGGACAGGGAAGGAGTATGCTTTCTTT
CASSRTGKEYAFF
>TRBJ1-6|TRBD1|TRBV9|-
TGTGCCAGCAGCGTCGACGGACAGGGTGATTCACCCCTCCACTTT
CASSVDGQGDSPLHF
>TRBJ2-2|TRBD2|TRBV4-1|once
TGCGCCAGCAGCCAAGCAACTAGCGGGGGCTTCACCGGGGAGCTGTTTTTT
CASSQATSGGFTGELFF
>TRBJ1-2|-|TRBV29-1|-
TGCAGCGTTGAAGCGCGGAAAGGGGCTAACTATGGCTACACCTTC
CSVEARKGANYGYTF
>TRBJ1-1|-|TRBV11-2|-
TGTGCCAGCAGCCCCAGCTCAACGGGAGGTTTTACTGAAGCTTTCTTT
CASSPSSTGGFTEAFF
>TRBJ2-6|-|TRBV5-1|-
TGCGCCAGCAGCTTGGTCTCTGGGGCCAACGTCCTGACTTTC
CASSLVSGANVLTF
>TRBJ2-3|-|TRBV7-2|-
TGTGCCAGCAGCTTAATGGGGAGTGATCGCGGGCAGTATTTT
CASSLMGSDRGQYF
>TRBJ2-1|-|TRBV5-1|-
TGCGCCAGCAGCTTGGCAGGACTCCACAATGAGCAGTTCTTC
CASSLAGLHNEQFF
>TRBJ2-6|-|TRBV7-9|few
TGTGCCAGCAGCTTGGGGGCAGGCCGGGGAGGGGCCAACGTCCTGACTTTC
CASSLGAGRGGANVLTF
>TRBJ2-3|TRBD2|TRBV30|-
TGTGCCTGGAGCGGGACTACCACGCAGTATTTT
CAWSGTTTQYF
>TRBJ2-1|-|TRBV2|-
TGTGCCAGCCGGGACTACAATGAGCAGTTCTTC
CASRDYNEQFF